The T cell receptor beta chain under discussion was sequenced for a study of OX40 agonist ivuxolimab in advanced cancers. About the research overall: Patients were dosed with the agonistic anti-OX40 (CD134) antibody ivuxolimab. Age averaged 60 years (range about 20 to 80), and 82.7% were male. Three patients, one with hepatocellular carcinoma and two with cutaneous melanoma, achieved partial responses.

This CDR3 region has 15 residues. V lost 2 bases and J lost 3, with 11 bases in between. Germline V gene data show CDR1 as SGHRS and CDR2 as YFSETQ. The assay was immunoSEQ multiplex PCR, and TCRdb's table has in-frame clones only and misses some. The sample lists 70,000 or so clones, 90% occurring once. Sequencing was performed on CD4+ or CD8+ T cells sorted from blood, taken in a trial of the OX40 agonist ivuxolimab. The chain recombines TRBV5-1 with TRBJ1-4, with a weak D call TRBD1 (6 bases). The TCR sequence derives from an adult with an advanced solid tumor such as melanoma, head and neck, liver or kidney cancer. The CDR3 nucleotides read TGCGCCAGCAGCTTAGACAGGCCACCTAATGAAAAACTGTTTTTT. Protein sequence: CASSLDRPPNEKLFF.